This T cell receptor (beta chain) was observed in a study of control samples from healthy donors and cancer patients. Germline lookup yields CDR1 MDHEN and CDR2 SYDVKM. Germline trimming cut 3 bases from V and 2 bases from J; bases unmatched to any gene: 10. CDR3 length: 16 residues. The repertoire was sequenced with immunoSEQ multiplex PCR; TCRdb's copy has only in-frame clones and lacks some. The sample carries tens of thousands of clones, approximately 91% recorded once. V gene TRBV28 combines with J gene TRBJ2-7; TRBD1 aligns across 7 bases. The TCR sequence derives from a woman aged 55-70 years in good health. Source material: blood. In DNA form, the CDR3 reads TGTGCCAGCAGTTTTGGCTGGGACAGAAGAACCTACGAGCAGTACTTC. Protein: CASSFGWDRRTYEQYF.